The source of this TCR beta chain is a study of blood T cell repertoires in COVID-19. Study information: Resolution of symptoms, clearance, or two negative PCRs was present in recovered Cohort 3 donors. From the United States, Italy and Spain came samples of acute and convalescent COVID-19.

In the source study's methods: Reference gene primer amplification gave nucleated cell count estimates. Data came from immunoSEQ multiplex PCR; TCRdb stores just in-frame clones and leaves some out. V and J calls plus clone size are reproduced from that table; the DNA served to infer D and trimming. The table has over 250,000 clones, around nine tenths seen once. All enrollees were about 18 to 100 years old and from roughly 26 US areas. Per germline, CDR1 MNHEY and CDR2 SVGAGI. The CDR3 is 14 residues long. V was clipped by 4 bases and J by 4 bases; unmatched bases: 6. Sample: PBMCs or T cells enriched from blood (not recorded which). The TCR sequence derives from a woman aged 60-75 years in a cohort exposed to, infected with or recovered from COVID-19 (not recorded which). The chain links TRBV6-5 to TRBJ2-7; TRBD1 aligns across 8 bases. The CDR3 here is CASSFGQGEYEQYF. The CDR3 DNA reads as TGTGCCAGCAGTTTTGGACAGGGCGAGTACGAGCAGTACTTC.